The T cell receptor (beta chain) under discussion was sequenced for a study of blood T cell repertoires in COVID-19. As for the study in general: COVID-19 samples collected from the United States, Italy and Spain covered acute and convalescent phases.

Germline CDR1 and CDR2: SGHDT and YYEEEE. The CDR3 runs to 15 residues. V trimming: 1 base; J trimming: 9 bases; junction bases outside the gene matches: 7. Method: immunoSEQ multiplex PCR; TCRdb's copy keeps in-frame clones and lacks some. The table lists a few hundred thousand clones, around 83% of them singletons. The source is a man younger than 35 with active or convalescent COVID-19. Sequencing was done on a sample of peripheral blood. V and J are TRBV5-6 and TRBJ2-2, with 9 bases lining up with TRBD2. CDR3 in amino acids: CASSLSASGARELFF. The DNA for the CDR3 is TGTGCCAGCAGCTTGTCTGCTAGCGGGGCCCGGGAGCTGTTTTTT. Full variable domain (rest looked up from reference TRBV5-6 and TRBJ2-2): DAGVTQSPTHLIKTRGQQVTLRCSPKSGHDTVSWYQQALGQGPQFIFQYYEEEERQRGNFPDRFSGHQFPNYSSELNVNALLLGDSALYLCASSLSASGARELFFGEGSRLTVL.